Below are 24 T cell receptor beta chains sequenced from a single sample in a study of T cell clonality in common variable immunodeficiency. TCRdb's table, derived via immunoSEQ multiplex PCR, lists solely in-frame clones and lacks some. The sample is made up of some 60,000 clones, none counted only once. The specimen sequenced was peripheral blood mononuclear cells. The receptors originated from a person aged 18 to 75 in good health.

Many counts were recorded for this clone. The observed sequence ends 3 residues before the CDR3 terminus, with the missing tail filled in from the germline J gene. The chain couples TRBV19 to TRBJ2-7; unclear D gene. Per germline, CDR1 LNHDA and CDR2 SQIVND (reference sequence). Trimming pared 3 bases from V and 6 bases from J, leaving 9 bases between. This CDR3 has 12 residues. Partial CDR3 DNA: TGTGCCAGTAGTATTCTCTCCGGCGAG. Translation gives CASSILSGE. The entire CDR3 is CASSILSGEQYF.

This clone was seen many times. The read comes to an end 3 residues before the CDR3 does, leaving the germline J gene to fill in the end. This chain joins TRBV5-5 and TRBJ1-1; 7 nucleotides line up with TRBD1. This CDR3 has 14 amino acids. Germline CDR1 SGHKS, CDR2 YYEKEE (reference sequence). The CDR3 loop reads CASSLRDRSSEAFF. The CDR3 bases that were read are TGTGCCAGCAGCTTGAGGGACAGATCTTCCGAA.

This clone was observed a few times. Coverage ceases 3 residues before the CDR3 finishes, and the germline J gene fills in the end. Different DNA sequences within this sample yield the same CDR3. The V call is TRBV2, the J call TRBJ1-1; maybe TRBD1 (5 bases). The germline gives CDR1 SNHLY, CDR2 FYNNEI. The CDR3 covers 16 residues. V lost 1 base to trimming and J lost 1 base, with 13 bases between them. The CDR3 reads CASSEGQGAGNTEAFF. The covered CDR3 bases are TGTGCCAGCAGTGAAGGGCAAGGGGCTGGGAACACTGAA.

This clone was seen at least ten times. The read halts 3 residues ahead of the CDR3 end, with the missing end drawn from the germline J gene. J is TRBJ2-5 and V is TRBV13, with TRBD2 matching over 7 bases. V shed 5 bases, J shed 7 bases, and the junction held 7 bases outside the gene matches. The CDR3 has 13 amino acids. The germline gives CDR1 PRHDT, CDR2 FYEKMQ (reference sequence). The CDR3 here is CASSRAGEVTQYF. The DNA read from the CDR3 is TGTGCCAGCAGCCGCGCGGGGGAAGTGACC.

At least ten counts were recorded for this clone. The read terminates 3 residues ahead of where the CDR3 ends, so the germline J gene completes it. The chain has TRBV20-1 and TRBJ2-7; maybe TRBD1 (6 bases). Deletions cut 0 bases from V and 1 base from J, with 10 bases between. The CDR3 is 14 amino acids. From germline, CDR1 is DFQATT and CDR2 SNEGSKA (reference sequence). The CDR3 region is CSARDIRGSYEQYF. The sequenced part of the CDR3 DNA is TGCAGTGCTAGAGATATCAGGGGATCCTACGAG.

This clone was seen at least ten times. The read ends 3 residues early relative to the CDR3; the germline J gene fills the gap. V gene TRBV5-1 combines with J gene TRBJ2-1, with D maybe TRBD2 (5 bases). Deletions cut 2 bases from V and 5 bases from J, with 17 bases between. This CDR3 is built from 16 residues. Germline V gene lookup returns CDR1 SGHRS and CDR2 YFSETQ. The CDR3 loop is CASSFEPAEKHNEQFF. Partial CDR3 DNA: TGCGCCAGCAGCTTCGAACCAGCGGAAAAACACAATGAG.

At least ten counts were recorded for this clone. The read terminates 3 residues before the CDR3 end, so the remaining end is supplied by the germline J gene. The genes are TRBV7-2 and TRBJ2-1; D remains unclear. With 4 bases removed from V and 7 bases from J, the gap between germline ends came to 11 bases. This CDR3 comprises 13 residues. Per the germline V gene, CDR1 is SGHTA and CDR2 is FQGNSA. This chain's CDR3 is CASSSRLGNEQFF. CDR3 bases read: TGTGCCAGCAGCTCAAGACTGGGTAATGAG.

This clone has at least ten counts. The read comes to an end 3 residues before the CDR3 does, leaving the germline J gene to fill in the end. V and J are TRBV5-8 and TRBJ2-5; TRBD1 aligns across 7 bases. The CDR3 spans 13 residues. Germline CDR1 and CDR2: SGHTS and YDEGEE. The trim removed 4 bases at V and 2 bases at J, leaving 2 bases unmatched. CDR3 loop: CASSRDRQETQYF. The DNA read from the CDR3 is TGTGCCAGCAGCCGGGACAGACAAGAGACC.

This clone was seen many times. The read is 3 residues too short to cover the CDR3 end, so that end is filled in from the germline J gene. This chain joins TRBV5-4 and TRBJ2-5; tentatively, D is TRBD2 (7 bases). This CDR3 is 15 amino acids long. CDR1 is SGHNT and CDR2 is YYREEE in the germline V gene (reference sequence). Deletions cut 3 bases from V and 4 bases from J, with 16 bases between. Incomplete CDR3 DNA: TGTGCCAGCAGCTCCTACACGGGGGGCCCAGAGACC. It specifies CASSSYTGGPET. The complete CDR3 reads CASSSYTGGPETQYF.

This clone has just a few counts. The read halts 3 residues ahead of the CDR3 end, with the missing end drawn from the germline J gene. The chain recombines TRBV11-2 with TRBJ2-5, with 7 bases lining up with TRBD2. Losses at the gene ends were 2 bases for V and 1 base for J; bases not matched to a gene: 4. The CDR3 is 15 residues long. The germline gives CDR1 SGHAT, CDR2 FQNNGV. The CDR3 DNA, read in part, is TGTGCCAGCAGCTTATCTCTAGCGGCCCAAGAGACC. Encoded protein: CASSLSLAAQET. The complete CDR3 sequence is CASSLSLAAQETQYF.

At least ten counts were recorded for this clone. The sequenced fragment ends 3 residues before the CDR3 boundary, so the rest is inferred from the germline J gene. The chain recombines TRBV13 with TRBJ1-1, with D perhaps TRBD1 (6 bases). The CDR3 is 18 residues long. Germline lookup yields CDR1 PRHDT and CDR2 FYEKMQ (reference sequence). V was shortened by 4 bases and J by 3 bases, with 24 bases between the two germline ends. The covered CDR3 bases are TGTGCCAGCAGCTCCGAGAGGGGGGGGGCGAACAGAGACACTGAA. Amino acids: CASSSERGGANRDTE. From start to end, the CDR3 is CASSSERGGANRDTEAFF.

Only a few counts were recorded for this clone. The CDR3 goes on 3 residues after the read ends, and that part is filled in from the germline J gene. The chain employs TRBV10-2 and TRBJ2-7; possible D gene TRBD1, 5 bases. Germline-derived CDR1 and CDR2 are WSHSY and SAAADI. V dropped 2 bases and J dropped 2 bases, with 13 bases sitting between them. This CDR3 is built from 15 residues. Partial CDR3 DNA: TGCGCCAGCAGTGAGGGGGTAGCAGGGACCTACGAG. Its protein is CASSEGVAGTYE. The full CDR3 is CASSEGVAGTYEQYF.

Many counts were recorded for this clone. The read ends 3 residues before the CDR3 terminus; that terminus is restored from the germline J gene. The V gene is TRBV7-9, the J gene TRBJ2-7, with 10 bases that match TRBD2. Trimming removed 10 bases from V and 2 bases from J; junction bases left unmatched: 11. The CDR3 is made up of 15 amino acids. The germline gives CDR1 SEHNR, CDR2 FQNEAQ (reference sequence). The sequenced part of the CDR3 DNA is TGTGCCACCGCAGCGAGGACTAGCGGCACCTACGAG. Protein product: CATAARTSGTYE. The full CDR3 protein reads CATAARTSGTYEQYF.

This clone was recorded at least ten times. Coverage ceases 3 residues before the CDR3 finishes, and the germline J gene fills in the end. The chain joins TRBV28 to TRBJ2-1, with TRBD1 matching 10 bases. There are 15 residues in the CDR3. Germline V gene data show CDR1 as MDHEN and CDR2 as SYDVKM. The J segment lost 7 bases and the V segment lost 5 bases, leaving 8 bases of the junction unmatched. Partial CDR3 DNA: TGTGCCAGCAGTCTACGGGACAGGGGAGCGAATGAG. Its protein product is CASSLRDRGANE. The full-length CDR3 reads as CASSLRDRGANEQFF.

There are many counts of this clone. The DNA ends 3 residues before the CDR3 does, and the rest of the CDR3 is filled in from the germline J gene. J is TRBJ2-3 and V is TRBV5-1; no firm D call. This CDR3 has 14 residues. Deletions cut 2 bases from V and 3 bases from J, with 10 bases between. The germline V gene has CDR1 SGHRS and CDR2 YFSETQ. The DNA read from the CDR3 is TGCGCCAGCAGCTTTGGTCAAGGGACAGATACG. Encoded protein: CASSFGQGTDT. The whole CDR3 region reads CASSFGQGTDTQYF.

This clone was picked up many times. CDR3 DNA (partial): TGTGCCAGCAGCTCCCAACTAGCGGGAGGAGACGAG. Translating gives CASSSQLAGGDE. The full CDR3 is CASSSQLAGGDEQYF. This chain joins TRBV11-2 and TRBJ2-7, with TRBD2 matching 12 bases. From the germline J gene comes the end of the CDR3, since the read stops 3 residues before it. The CDR3 runs to 15 residues. CDR1 and CDR2 from the germline V gene are SGHAT and FQNNGV. Trimming removed 4 bases from V and 5 bases from J; junction bases left unmatched: 6.

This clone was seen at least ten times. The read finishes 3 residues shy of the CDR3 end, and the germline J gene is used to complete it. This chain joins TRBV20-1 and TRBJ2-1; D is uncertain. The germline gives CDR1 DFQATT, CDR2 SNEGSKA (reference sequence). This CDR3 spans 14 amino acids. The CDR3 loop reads CSAIMWLTYNEQFF. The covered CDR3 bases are TGCAGCGCCATTATGTGGCTCACCTACAATGAG.

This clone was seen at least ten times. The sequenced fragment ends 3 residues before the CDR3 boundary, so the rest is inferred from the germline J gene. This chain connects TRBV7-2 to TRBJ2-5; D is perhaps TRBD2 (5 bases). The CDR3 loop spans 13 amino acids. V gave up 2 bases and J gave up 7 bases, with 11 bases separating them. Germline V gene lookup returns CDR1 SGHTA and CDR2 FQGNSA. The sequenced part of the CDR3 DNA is TGTGCCAGCAGCTTAATACTAGAGGGGACC. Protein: CASSLILEGT. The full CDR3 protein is CASSLILEGTQYF. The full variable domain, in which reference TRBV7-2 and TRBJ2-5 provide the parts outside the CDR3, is GAGVSQSPSNKVTEKGKDVELRCDPISGHTALYWYRQSLGQGLEFLIYFQGNSAPDKSGLPSDRFSAERTGGSVSTLTIQRTQQEDSAVYLCASSLILEGTQYFGPGTRLLVL.

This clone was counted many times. The covered CDR3 bases are TGTGCCAGCAGCGGGGGGAGGGGAACATTCTACGAG. Protein product: CASSGGRGTFYE. The CDR3 as a whole reads CASSGGRGTFYEQYF. The chain couples TRBV6-4 to TRBJ2-7, with 7 bases fitting TRBD2. With the read ending 3 residues before the CDR3 end, the germline J gene is used to fill in that end. The V gene end was trimmed by 6 bases and the J gene end by 3 bases; junction bases not matched to a gene: 11. This CDR3 is built from 15 residues. The germline CDR1 and CDR2 sequences are MRHNA and SNTAGT.

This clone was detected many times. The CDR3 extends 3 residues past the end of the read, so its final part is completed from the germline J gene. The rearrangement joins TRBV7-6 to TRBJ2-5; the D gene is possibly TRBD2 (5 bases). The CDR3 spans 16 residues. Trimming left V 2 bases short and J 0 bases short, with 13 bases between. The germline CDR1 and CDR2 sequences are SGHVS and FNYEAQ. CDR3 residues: CASSLRSSVNQETQYF. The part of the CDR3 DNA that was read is TGTGCCAGCAGCTTAAGGAGTAGCGTGAACCAAGAGACC.

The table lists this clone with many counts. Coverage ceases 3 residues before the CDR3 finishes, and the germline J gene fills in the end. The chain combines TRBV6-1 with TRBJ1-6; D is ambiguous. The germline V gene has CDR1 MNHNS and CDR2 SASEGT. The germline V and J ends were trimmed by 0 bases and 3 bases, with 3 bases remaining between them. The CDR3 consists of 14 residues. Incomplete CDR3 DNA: TGTGCCAGCAGTGAAGCCAACTATAATTCACCC. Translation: CASSEANYNSP. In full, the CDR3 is CASSEANYNSPLHF.

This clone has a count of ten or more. CDR3 sequence reads: CASSGTGQNTGELFF. CDR3 bases read: TGTGCCAGCAGTGGGACAGGCCAAAACACCGGGGAG. V is TRBV2 and J is TRBJ2-2; 7 bases are shared with TRBD1. From the germline J gene comes the end of the CDR3, since the read stops 3 residues before it. This CDR3 is 15 amino acids long. V gave up 4 bases and J gave up 2 bases; unmatched junction bases: 4. Germline V gene lookup returns CDR1 SNHLY and CDR2 FYNNEI. Full variable domain (outside the CDR3, taken from reference TRBV2 and TRBJ2-2): EPEVTQTPSHQVTQMGQEVILRCVPISNHLYFYWYRQILGQKVEFLVSFYNNEISEKSEIFDDQFSVERPDGSNFTLKIRSTKLEDSAMYFCASSGTGQNTGELFFGEGSRLTVL.

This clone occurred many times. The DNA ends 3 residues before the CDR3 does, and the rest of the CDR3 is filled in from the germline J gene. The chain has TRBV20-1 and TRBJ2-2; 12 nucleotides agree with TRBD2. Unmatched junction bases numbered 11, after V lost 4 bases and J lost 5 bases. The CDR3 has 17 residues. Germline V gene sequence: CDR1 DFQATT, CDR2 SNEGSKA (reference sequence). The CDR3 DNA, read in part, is TGCAGTGCTAAAAACCCGGGACTAGCGGGTCCGACCGGGGAG. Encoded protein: CSAKNPGLAGPTGE. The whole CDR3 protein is CSAKNPGLAGPTGELFF.

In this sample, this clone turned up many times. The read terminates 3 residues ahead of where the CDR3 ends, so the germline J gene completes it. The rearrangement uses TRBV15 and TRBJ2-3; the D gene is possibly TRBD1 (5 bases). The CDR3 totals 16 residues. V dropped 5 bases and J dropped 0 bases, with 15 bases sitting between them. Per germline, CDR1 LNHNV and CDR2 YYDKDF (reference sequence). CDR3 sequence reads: CATSVSRTPSTDTQYF. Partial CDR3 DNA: TGTGCCACCAGCGTCAGCAGGACACCTAGCACAGATACG.